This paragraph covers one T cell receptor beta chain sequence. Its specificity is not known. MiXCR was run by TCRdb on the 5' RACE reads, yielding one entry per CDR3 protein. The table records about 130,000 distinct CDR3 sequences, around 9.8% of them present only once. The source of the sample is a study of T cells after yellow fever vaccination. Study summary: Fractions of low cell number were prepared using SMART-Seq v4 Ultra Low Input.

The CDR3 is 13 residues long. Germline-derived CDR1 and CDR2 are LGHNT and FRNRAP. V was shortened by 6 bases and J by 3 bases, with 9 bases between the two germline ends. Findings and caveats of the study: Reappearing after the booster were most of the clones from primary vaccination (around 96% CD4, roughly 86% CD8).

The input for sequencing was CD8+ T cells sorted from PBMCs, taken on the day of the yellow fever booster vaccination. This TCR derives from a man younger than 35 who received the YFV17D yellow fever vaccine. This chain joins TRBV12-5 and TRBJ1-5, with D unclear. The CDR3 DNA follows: TGTGCTAGTGGGACCGCCGTCAATCAGCCCCAGCATTTT. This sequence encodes CASGTAVNQPQHF.